This T cell receptor (beta chain) was obtained from a study of Tregs in tolerant kidney transplant recipients. Recipients received nonmyeloablative bone marrow transplants from related graft donors, with transient mixed chimerism. As for this clone: The read stops 3 residues short of the end of the CDR3; the missing end is completed from the germline J gene.

V was clipped by 1 base and J by 1 base; unmatched bases: 6. The CDR3 is made up of 17 amino acids. Per the germline V gene, CDR1 is SGHVS and CDR2 is FNYEAQ. Produced via immunoSEQ multiplex PCR; TCRdb's table is partial and in-frame only. The sample spans 5,000 or so clones; the ten largest clones claim more than 6.5%. The sequence was collected from a human patient who received a combined kidney and bone marrow transplant. The graft donor may account for some of the T cells. V usage is TRBV7-6 and J usage is TRBJ1-2; 10 positions agree with TRBD1. The input for sequencing was CD4+ T cells from blood (PBMCs), taken less than 15 months after the transplant. The sequenced CDR3 bases are TGTGCCAGCAGCTTAGGGGACAGGGGAGGTGGTAACTATGGC. It specifies CASSLGDRGGGNYG. The whole CDR3 region reads CASSLGDRGGGNYGYTF.